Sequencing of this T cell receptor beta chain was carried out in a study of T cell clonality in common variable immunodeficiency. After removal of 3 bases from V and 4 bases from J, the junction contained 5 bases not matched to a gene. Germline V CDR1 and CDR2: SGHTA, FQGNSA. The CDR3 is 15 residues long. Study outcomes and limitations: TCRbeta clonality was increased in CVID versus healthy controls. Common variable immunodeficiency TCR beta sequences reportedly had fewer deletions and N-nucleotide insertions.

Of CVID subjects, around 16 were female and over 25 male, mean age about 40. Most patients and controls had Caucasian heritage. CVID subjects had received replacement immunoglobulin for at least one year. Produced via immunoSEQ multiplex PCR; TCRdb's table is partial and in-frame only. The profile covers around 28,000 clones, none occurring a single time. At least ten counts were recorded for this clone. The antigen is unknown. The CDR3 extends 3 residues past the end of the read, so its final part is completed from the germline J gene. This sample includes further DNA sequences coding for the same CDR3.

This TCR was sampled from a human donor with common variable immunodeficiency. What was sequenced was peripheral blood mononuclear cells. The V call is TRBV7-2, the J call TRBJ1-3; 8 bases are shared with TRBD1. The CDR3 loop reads CASSLAGGSGNTIYF. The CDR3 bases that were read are TGTGCCAGCAGCTTGGCAGGGGGCTCGGGAAACACC.